One and the same sample provided the 12 T cell receptor beta chains below, sequenced in a study of breast tumors, draining lymph nodes, adjacent tissues. From the multiplex PCR reads, TCRdb called clonotypes with MiXCR, one entry per CDR3 protein. The repertoire includes 20,000 to 25,000 distinct CDR3 sequences, 20% to 25% of them detected once, and around an eighth sits in the top ten. The source material was breast tumor tissue. The origin of the receptors is a female donor with breast cancer. Some clones in this sample may be carry-over from other donors' samples.

The chain combines TRBV5-1 with TRBJ2-7; a possible D gene is TRBD2 (6 bases). Germline V gene sequence: CDR1 SGHRS, CDR2 YFSETQ. The V gene lost 0 bases and the J gene lost 3 bases, with 19 bases spanning the gap. This CDR3 has 17 amino acids. The CDR3 DNA reads as TGCGCCAGCAGCTTGGCCCCTGGAGTAGCGGTTGTCTACGAGCAGTACTTC. This translates into CASSLAPGVAVVYEQYF.

This clonotype was observed at least ten times. The rearrangement joins TRBV28 to TRBJ2-7, with D perhaps matching TRBD2 (7 bases). The V end was cut by 6 bases, the J end by 0 bases, with 18 bases between. This CDR3 is 16 amino acids long. Germline values: CDR1 MDHEN, CDR2 SYDVKM. The CDR3 coding sequence is TGTGCCAGCAGCCCCGGGGGGCTGACGAGCTCCTACGAGCAGTACTTC. Protein product: CASSPGGLTSSYEQYF.

This clonotype was detected ten times or more. The rearrangement uses TRBV10-3 and TRBJ2-2, with TRBD2 as a possible D gene (5 bases). Germline V gives CDR1 ENHRY, CDR2 SYGVKD. Trimming stripped 6 bases from V and 2 bases from J, with 16 bases between. The CDR3 is 16 residues long. The CDR3: CAISPAHRLNTGELFF. In nucleotides, the CDR3 is TGTGCCATCAGCCCCGCCCACCGACTAAACACCGGGGAGCTGTTTTTT.

The gene calls are TRBV11-2 and TRBJ2-4; D tentatively fits TRBD1 or TRBD2 (5 bases each). This CDR3 is built from 16 residues. Germline V gives CDR1 SGHAT, CDR2 FQNNGV. Trimming stripped 2 bases from V and 6 bases from J, with 17 bases between. The CDR3 DNA sequence: TGTGCCAGCAGCTTATTGCTGGACGGGACCAGAAACATTCAGTACTTC. Its translation: CASSLLLDGTRNIQYF.

This clonotype was found many times. This chain uses TRBV5-1 with TRBJ2-7; D is undetermined. Germline CDR1 and CDR2: SGHRS and YFSETQ. This CDR3 region has 15 residues. V was cut by 0 bases and J by 2 bases, with 12 bases left in between. The CDR3 sequence: CASSLVPGATYEQYF. Here the CDR3 DNA reads TGCGCCAGCAGCTTGGTTCCCGGAGCCACCTACGAGCAGTACTTC. Looking up the rest from reference TRBV5-1 and TRBJ2-7 gives the full variable domain: KAGVTQTPRYLIKTRGQQVTLSCSPISGHRSVSWYQQTPGQGLQFLFEYFSETQRNKGNFPGRFSGRQFSNSRSEMNVSTLELGDSALYLCASSLVPGATYEQYFGPGTRLTVT.

This chain joins TRBV6-1 and TRBJ2-1; 7 bases line up with TRBD2. The V segment lost 6 bases and the J segment 0 bases; nucleotides outside the gene matches: 8. CDR1 MNHNS and CDR2 SASEGT come from the germline V gene. The CDR3 is 16 amino acids. DNA of the CDR3: TGTGCCAGCAGCGCCAGCGGGACGAGCTCCTACAATGAGCAGTTCTTC. It yields the protein CASSASGTSSYNEQFF.

This clonotype was found many times. The chain combines TRBV20-1 with TRBJ2-1; perhaps TRBD2 as D (5 bases). Germline CDR1 DFQATT, CDR2 SNEGSKA (reference sequence). The V and J ends lost 3 bases and 8 bases respectively, with 14 bases between them. This CDR3 contains 13 residues. The CDR3 region is CSASRTAVHEQFF. CDR3 nucleotide sequence: TGCAGTGCTAGCAGGACTGCGGTACATGAGCAGTTCTTC.

The V gene is TRBV19, the J gene TRBJ2-1, with 9 bases identical to TRBD1. Germline CDR1 LNHDA, CDR2 SQIVND (reference sequence). This CDR3 region has 16 residues. Trimming removed 4 bases from V and 6 bases from J; junction bases left unmatched: 10. CDR3 sequence (DNA): TGTGCCAGTAGTACGTCCGGGACAGGGAAGTCCAATGAGCAGTTCTTC. Translation: CASSTSGTGKSNEQFF.

This clonotype was recorded at least ten times. The chain carries TRBV5-1 and TRBJ1-2; D uncertain. The CDR3 is 14 residues long. With 5 bases removed from V and 4 bases from J, the gap between germline ends came to 15 bases. In germline, CDR1 is SGHRS, CDR2 YFSETQ. CDR3 protein: CASRITDGTYGYTF. The DNA of the CDR3 is TGCGCCAGCAGAATTACGGACGGTACCTATGGCTACACCTTC.

This clonotype was seen ten or more times. The chain is built from TRBV6-1 and TRBJ2-5, with D possibly called TRBD1 or TRBD2 (5 bases each). Trimming removed 4 bases from V and 2 bases from J, with 14 bases in between. Germline V gene lookup returns CDR1 MNHNS and CDR2 SASEGT. The CDR3 loop spans 15 amino acids. CDR3 nucleotide sequence: TGTGCCAGCAGTGCCCAGGGAGCAGGGCAAGAGACCCAGTACTTC. Protein product: CASSAQGAGQETQYF.

By sample fraction, this clonotype is medium-sized. This rearrangement joins TRBV5-1 to TRBJ2-7; weak D call: TRBD1 (5 bases). The CDR3 spans 14 residues. The V gene lost 4 bases and the J gene lost 1 base, with 12 bases spanning the gap. Germline V gene lookup returns CDR1 SGHRS and CDR2 YFSETQ. The CDR3 here is CASSLDSWSYEQYF. CDR3 sequence (DNA): TGCGCCAGCAGCCTTGACAGTTGGTCCTACGAGCAGTACTTC.

This clonotype was picked up one time. V usage is TRBV29-1 and J usage is TRBJ1-1, with D perhaps TRBD1 (5 bases). Germline values: CDR1 SQVTM, CDR2 ANQGSEA. This CDR3 region has 13 residues. Trimming left V 7 bases short and J 3 bases short, with 15 bases between. The CDR3 spells CSARRTPDTEAFF. In DNA, the CDR3 is TGCAGCGCCCGAAGGACACCCGACACTGAAGCTTTCTTT.